This TCR beta chain was sequenced for a study of control samples from healthy donors and cancer patients. Germline lookup yields CDR1 MDHEN and CDR2 SYDVKM. Trimming left V 9 bases short and J 2 bases short, with 10 bases between. This CDR3 has 12 residues. This clone was observed a single time. TCRdb's copy holds only in-frame clones and misses some; the assay was immunoSEQ multiplex PCR. The sample lists 150,000 or so clones, 80% to 95% occurring once. The chain couples TRBV28 to TRBJ1-2; D uncertain. The clonotype comes from a woman aged 55-70 years in good health. The sequenced sample consisted of blood. CDR3 region: CASSLGNYGYTF. CDR3 nucleotide sequence: TGTGCCAGTTCCCTCGGGAACTATGGCTACACCTTC.